This TCR beta chain was obtained from a study of cytomegalovirus exposure and HLA in healthy donors. Remarks on this clone: Antigen specificity is unknown.

Study-wide points: A missense variant in DCLRE1C was later tied to TCR beta V- and J-gene trimming.

Trimming took off 0 bases at V and 6 bases at J, with 6 bases between the two ends. This CDR3 has 13 amino acids. CDR1 and CDR2 from the germline V gene are ENHRY and SYGVKD. Amplification used 60 Vbeta primers and 13 Jbeta primers. The method was immunoSEQ multiplex PCR; TCRdb's version includes in-frame clones alone and lacks a portion of them. The sample lists some 110,000 clones, less than 85% occurring once. The chain couples TRBV10-3 to TRBJ1-5; D is ambiguous. This TCR came from a woman aged 18-29 years in good health and CMV-seropositive. The sample comprised PBMCs. The CDR3 is CAISESEVQPQHF. The CDR3 DNA reads as TGTGCCATCAGTGAGTCTGAGGTTCAGCCCCAGCATTTT.